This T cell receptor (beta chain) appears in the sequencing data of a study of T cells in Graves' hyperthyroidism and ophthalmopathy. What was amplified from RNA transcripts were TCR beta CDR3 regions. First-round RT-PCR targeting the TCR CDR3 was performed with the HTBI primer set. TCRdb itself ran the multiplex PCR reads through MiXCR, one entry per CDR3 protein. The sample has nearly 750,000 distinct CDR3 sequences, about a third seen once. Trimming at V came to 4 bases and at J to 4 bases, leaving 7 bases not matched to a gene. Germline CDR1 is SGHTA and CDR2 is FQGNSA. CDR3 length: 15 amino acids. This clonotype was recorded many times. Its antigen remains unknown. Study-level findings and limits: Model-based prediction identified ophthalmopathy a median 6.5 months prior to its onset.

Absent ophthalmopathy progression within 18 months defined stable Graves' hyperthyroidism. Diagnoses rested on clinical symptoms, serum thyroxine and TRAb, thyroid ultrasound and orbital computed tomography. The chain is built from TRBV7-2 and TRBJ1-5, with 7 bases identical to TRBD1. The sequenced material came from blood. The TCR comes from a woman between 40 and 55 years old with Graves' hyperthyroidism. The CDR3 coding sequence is TGTGCCAGCAGCTCAGCTTCGACAGGGAATCAGCCCCAGCATTTT. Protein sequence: CASSSASTGNQPQHF.